This T cell receptor beta chain was found in a study of blood T cell repertoires in COVID-19. Authors' data handling: Researchers report that nucleated cell counts were estimated from reference gene primer amplification. Clones were read by immunoSEQ multiplex PCR, and TCRdb kept only the in-frame ones, dropping some. The V and J calls and clone size are taken from that table; D and trimming were inferred from the DNA. The table shows about 260,000 clones, with 86% occurring only once. Recovered status in Cohort 3 required two negative PCRs, clearance, or symptom resolution. This CDR3 has 15 residues. Deletions cut 3 bases from V and 5 bases from J, with 13 bases between. Germline CDR1 reads LGHNA; CDR2 reads YNFKEQ.

V gene TRBV4-2 combines with J gene TRBJ1-4; TRBD1 might be the D (5 bases). Material: PBMCs or T cells enriched from blood (not recorded which). The clonotype was recovered from a woman between 50 and 59 years old who had recovered from COVID-19. This CDR3 is CASSQRWRGNEKLFF. In nucleotides, the CDR3 is TGTGCCAGCAGCCAGCGTTGGCGGGGGAATGAAAAACTGTTTTTT.